This T cell receptor beta chain came from a study of T cell changes during pregnancy in multiple sclerosis. This table comes from immunoSEQ multiplex PCR, and its TCRdb copy is limited to in-frame clones, with some not included. Among 30,000 or so clones listed, about 91% were seen once. Germline CDR1 is SNHLY and CDR2 is FYNNEI. The V gene lost 5 bases and the J gene lost 5 bases, with 6 bases spanning the gap. This CDR3 has 11 residues. This TCR derives from a female donor with multiple sclerosis, enrolled in a pregnancy study. The V call is TRBV2, the J call TRBJ1-1; D is unclear. The sequences come from CD8+ T cells from peripheral blood mononuclear cells, collected in the second trimester of pregnancy. DNA of the CDR3: TGTGCCAGCAGTTCGAGAACTGAAGCTTTCTTT. This gives the protein CASSSRTEAFF.